What follows are 28 T cell receptor beta chains derived from one specimen sequenced in a study of tumor-infiltrating lymphocytes in localized non-small cell lung cancer. Using immunoSEQ multiplex PCR, the repertoire was profiled, and TCRdb retains in-frame clones only, with some absent. The data show 15,000 to 20,000 clones, 69% seen once. The sequencing input was lung tumor tissue. All receptors derive from a human donor with non-small cell lung cancer.

The chain links TRBV19 to TRBJ2-7, with TRBD2 as a possible D gene (5 bases). V was cut by 0 bases and J by 6 bases, with 12 bases left in between. Per germline, CDR1 LNHDA and CDR2 SQIVND (reference sequence). This CDR3 region has 14 residues. The CDR3 is CASSIDEAGREQYF. The DNA of the CDR3 is TGTGCCAGTAGTATAGACGAGGCGGGTCGCGAGCAGTACTTC.

The chain has TRBV25-1 and TRBJ2-7; no clear D. The CDR3 length is 13 residues. CDR1 is MGHDK, CDR2 SYGVNS, per germline. Trimming took off 5 bases at V and 1 base at J, with 9 bases between the two ends. The CDR3 here is CASSRSPSYEQYF. The CDR3 DNA reads TGTGCCAGCAGTCGCTCCCCGTCCTACGAGCAGTACTTC.

The V call is TRBV7-6, the J call TRBJ2-7, with 7 nucleotides matching TRBD1. The J segment lost 2 bases and the V segment lost 5 bases, leaving 9 bases of the junction unmatched. The length of the CDR3 is 15 residues. Germline loops: CDR1 SGHVS, CDR2 FNYEAQ. The CDR3 here is CASSLSTGTTYEQYF. The CDR3 DNA reads TGTGCCAGCAGCCTCTCGACAGGGACGACCTACGAGCAGTACTTC.

This clone is judged medium-sized (0.01 to 0.1%). The chain recombines TRBV12-5 with TRBJ1-2, with D hard to call. Germline V gives CDR1 LGHNT, CDR2 FRNRAP. V was cut by 3 bases and J by 7 bases, with 9 bases left in between. CDR3 size: 12 residues. The CDR3 nucleotides are TGTGCTAGTGGTTTTGAAAATGGTGGCTACACCTTC. Its protein is CASGFENGGYTF.

This sequence joins TRBV18 and TRBJ1-2; D is ambiguous. The CDR3 runs to 13 residues. Per the germline V gene, CDR1 is KGHSH and CDR2 is LQKENI. Trimming pared 2 bases from V and 3 bases from J, leaving 7 bases between. The DNA of the CDR3 is TGTGCCAGCTCACCAAACGCGGACTATGGCTACACCTTC. Protein: CASSPNADYGYTF.

The chain employs TRBV9 and TRBJ1-1, with D perhaps TRBD1 (6 bases). From germline, CDR1 is SGDLS and CDR2 YYNGEE. This CDR3 is 14 amino acids long. V was clipped by 5 bases and J by 5 bases, with 16 bases between them. CDR3 residues: CASSLGGVRTEAFF. The CDR3 coding sequence is TGTGCCAGCAGTCTAGGGGGGGTTCGGACTGAAGCTTTCTTT.

This clone showed up just a few times. The rearrangement links TRBV9 to TRBJ1-3, with D perhaps TRBD1 (6 bases). CDR1 SGDLS and CDR2 YYNGEE come from the germline V gene. Trimming shortened V by 4 bases and J by 4 bases, and 15 bases separated the two germline ends. This CDR3 has 15 residues. Here the CDR3 DNA reads TGTGCCAGCAGCCGATTTACAGGGACGGGAAACACCATATATTTT. Protein product: CASSRFTGTGNTIYF.

The rearrangement uses TRBV27 and TRBJ2-1, with TRBD2 identical over 11 bases. This CDR3 has 17 residues. CDR1 and CDR2 (germline): MNHEY, SMNVEV (reference sequence). V lost 8 bases to trimming and J lost 1 base; unmatched junction nucleotides: 10. The CDR3 is CASGPGLADISYNEQFF. CDR3 DNA sequence: TGTGCCAGCGGCCCGGGACTAGCGGACATATCCTACAATGAGCAGTTCTTC.

This chain links TRBV6-6 with TRBJ2-1; 9 positions match TRBD1. The CDR3 is made up of 14 amino acids. Trimming took 2 bases from V and 7 from J; bases not matched to a gene: 3. Germline V gene sequence: CDR1 MNHNY, CDR2 SVGAGI (reference sequence). The CDR3 loop reads CASSYVTGGNEQFF. DNA for the CDR3: TGTGCCAGCAGTTACGTGACAGGGGGTAATGAGCAGTTCTTC.

The table lists this clone with a few counts. The gene calls are TRBV21-1 and TRBJ1-1; TRBD1, the table's D call, was not compared with the DNA. TRBV21-1 is a documented pseudogene. This CDR3 is built from 19 residues. The CDR3 coding sequence is TGTGCCAGCAGCAAATTTAAGGACCCGGGACACACTTCGGACACTGAAGCTTTCTTT. It codes for CASSKFKDPGHTSDTEAFF.

The chain combines TRBV10-1 with TRBJ2-7; maybe TRBD1 (6 bases). This CDR3 has 14 residues. V was shortened by 6 bases and J by 2 bases, with 14 bases between the two germline ends. The germline V gene encodes CDR1 WNHNN and CDR2 SYGVQD (reference sequence). The CDR3, as DNA: TGCGCCAGCAGCGAAGAGACAGGACCCTACGAGCAGTACTTC. Its translation: CASSEETGPYEQYF.

The chain couples TRBV7-2 to TRBJ2-5, with 11 bases that match TRBD2. The V segment lost 1 base and the J segment 11 bases; nucleotides outside the gene matches: 6. Germline V CDR1 and CDR2: SGHTA, FQGNSA. The CDR3 runs to 14 residues. The CDR3, as DNA: TGTGCCAGCAGCTTAGGGGCTAGCGGGGGGTATCAGTACTTC. It encodes CASSLGASGGYQYF.

This sequence joins TRBV11-3 and TRBJ1-2; D may be TRBD1 (5 bases). V dropped 0 bases and J dropped 8 bases, with 13 bases sitting between them. The CDR3 contains 14 residues. Germline CDR1 SGHNT, CDR2 YENEEA. CDR3 coding DNA: TGTGCCAGCAGCTTAGACAGGGAGGGGTCCGGCTACACCTTC. Protein sequence: CASSLDREGSGYTF.

This clone was detected a few times. The rearrangement links TRBV19 to TRBJ1-1; TRBD1 might be the D (5 bases). Looked up from germline, CDR1 is LNHDA and CDR2 is SQIVND (reference sequence). CDR3 length: 16 residues. Trimming took 6 bases from V and 1 from J, leaving 18 bases between them. CDR3 bases: TGTGCCAGTAGACCTTTAGGGGTCGGTGGGAACACTGAAGCTTTCTTT. The encoded protein is CASRPLGVGGNTEAFF.

The chain employs TRBV5-6 and TRBJ2-5, with TRBD2 matching 7 bases. The CDR3 loop spans 15 amino acids. The germline V gene has CDR1 SGHDT and CDR2 YYEEEE. V lost 1 base, J lost 9 bases, and 12 bases stayed unmatched. The CDR3 is CASSLRRLGGEAQYF. The CDR3 region has the DNA TGTGCCAGCAGCTTGAGGCGACTGGGGGGGGAGGCCCAGTACTTC.

The chain joins TRBV7-2 to TRBJ1-2; 7 bases are a match to TRBD1. The CDR3 spans 15 residues. Germline CDR1 reads SGHTA; CDR2 reads FQGNSA. After removal of 3 bases from V and 2 bases from J, the junction contained 6 bases not matched to a gene. CDR3 coding DNA: TGTGCCAGCAGCTTCGGGACAGTTGTAAACTATGGCTACACCTTC. Amino acids: CASSFGTVVNYGYTF. Full variable domain (missing parts from reference TRBV7-2 and TRBJ1-2): GAGVSQSPSNKVTEKGKDVELRCDPISGHTALYWYRQSLGQGLEFLIYFQGNSAPDKSGLPSDRFSAERTGGSVSTLTIQRTQQEDSAVYLCASSFGTVVNYGYTFGSGTRLTVV.

The chain uses TRBV19 and TRBJ2-7; TRBD1 agrees at 11 bases. This CDR3 has 16 amino acids. J was trimmed by 4 bases and V by 4 bases; bases with no gene match: 9. CDR1 LNHDA and CDR2 SQIVND come from the germline V gene (reference sequence). The CDR3 loop is CASSRDAGTGGYEQYF. CDR3 bases: TGTGCCAGTAGTAGGGACGCCGGGACAGGGGGTTACGAGCAGTACTTC.

The chain couples TRBV7-2 to TRBJ1-5, with a tentative D call TRBD1 (6 bases). Germline lookup yields CDR1 SGHTA and CDR2 FQGNSA. V shed 2 bases and J shed 5 bases, with 10 bases lying between them. The CDR3 runs to 14 residues. CDR3 bases: TGTGCCAGCAGCTTACAGGGGACTGATCAGCCCCAGCATTTT. Translation: CASSLQGTDQPQHF.

The rearrangement uses TRBV30 and TRBJ1-5; D is undetermined. The germline CDR1 and CDR2 sequences are GTSNPN and SVGIG (reference sequence). V was shortened by 4 bases and J by 5 bases, with 15 bases between the two germline ends. The CDR3 extends over 14 amino acids. This CDR3 reads CAWTLKAGDQPQHF. DNA of the CDR3: TGTGCCTGGACGTTGAAGGCCGGCGATCAGCCCCAGCATTTT.

V usage is TRBV11-2 and J usage is TRBJ2-3; the match to TRBD2 covers 9 bases. The germline CDR1 and CDR2 sequences are SGHAT and FQNNGV. This CDR3 comprises 15 residues. The V and J ends lost 6 bases and 4 bases, in that order; junction bases with no gene match: 8. The CDR3 reads CASRGLAGLPDTQYF. In DNA, the CDR3 is TGTGCCAGCAGGGGGCTAGCGGGGTTACCAGATACGCAGTATTTT.

The chain employs TRBV28 and TRBJ1-6; D might be TRBD1 (5 bases). V gave up 0 bases and J gave up 7 bases, with 7 bases separating them. The CDR3 extends over 14 amino acids. Germline assignment: CDR1 MDHEN and CDR2 SYDVKM. The CDR3 protein is CASSLWRTNSPLHF. CDR3 nucleotides: TGTGCCAGCAGTTTATGGCGGACAAATTCACCCCTCCACTTT.

The chain has TRBV29-1 and TRBJ2-6; TRBD1 might be the D (6 bases). Germline loops: CDR1 SQVTM, CDR2 ANQGSEA. The CDR3 contains 16 residues. The V and J ends lost 6 bases and 0 bases respectively, with 15 bases between them. CDR3 DNA: TGCAGCGTAGAACGGGACACTGACTCTGGGGCCAACGTCCTGACTTTC. The encoded protein is CSVERDTDSGANVLTF.

This chain connects TRBV7-9 to TRBJ2-5; D unresolved. CDR1 and CDR2 from the germline V gene are SEHNR and FQNEAQ (reference sequence). This CDR3 comprises 15 residues. With 3 bases removed from V and 5 bases from J, the gap between germline ends came to 16 bases. Here the CDR3 DNA reads TGTGCCAGCAGCTTCATTTCCGGACCCGGGGAGACCCAGTACTTC. Translation: CASSFISGPGETQYF.

This sequence joins TRBV28 and TRBJ1-2, with D possibly TRBD1 on 6 matching bases. This CDR3 has 14 amino acids. Germline V gene lookup returns CDR1 MDHEN and CDR2 SYDVKM. V lost 2 bases and J 8 bases, leaving 15 bases between the germline ends. CDR3 sequence (DNA): TGTGCCAGCAGTTTAGGATACAGGGAGGGCGGCTACACCTTC. It codes for CASSLGYREGGYTF.

This clone was detected a few times. The chain recombines TRBV5-4 with TRBJ1-5; D is undetermined. V lost 0 bases and J 3 bases, leaving 7 bases between the germline ends. Germline assignment: CDR1 SGHNT and CDR2 YYREEE (reference sequence). This CDR3 has 14 residues. CDR3 amino acids: CASSLVQINQPQHF. For the CDR3, the DNA is TGTGCCAGCAGCTTGGTACAGATCAATCAGCCCCAGCATTTT.

The chain carries TRBV28 and TRBJ1-5, with 8 nucleotides matching TRBD1. Per the germline V gene, CDR1 is MDHEN and CDR2 is SYDVKM. The CDR3 contains 15 residues. V lost 7 bases, J lost 1 base, and 6 bases stayed unmatched. This CDR3 reads CASTWDRLSNQPQHF. The CDR3 nucleotides read TGTGCCAGCACCTGGGACAGGTTGAGCAATCAGCCCCAGCATTTT.

By sample share, this clone is medium-sized. The rearrangement links TRBV5-6 to TRBJ1-3; D might be TRBD1 (5 bases). CDR1 SGHDT and CDR2 YYEEEE come from the germline V gene. This CDR3 spans 15 amino acids. Trimming pared 3 bases from V and 2 bases from J, leaving 12 bases between. Written as DNA, the CDR3 is TGTGCCAGCAGCTCCGAGACAGATCCTGGAAACACCATATATTTT. This gives the protein CASSSETDPGNTIYF.

This chain links TRBV28 with TRBJ2-3, with TRBD2 matching over 7 bases. V was pared by 3 bases and J by 5 bases, with 5 bases of the junction left unmatched. Per the germline V gene, CDR1 is MDHEN and CDR2 is SYDVKM. CDR3 length: 14 residues. The chain's CDR3 is CASSFVVAGDTQYF. The CDR3 DNA reads TGTGCCAGCAGTTTCGTGGTAGCGGGAGATACGCAGTATTTT.